This T cell receptor (beta chain) derives from a study of blood T cell repertoires in COVID-19. Germline V lookup: CDR1 MGHRA, CDR2 YSYEKL. The CDR3 is 18 residues long. The trim removed 0 bases at V and 4 bases at J, leaving 14 bases unmatched. Sequenced by immunoSEQ multiplex PCR; TCRdb stores in-frame clones only, minus some. The table lists approximately 160,000 clones, less than 90% of them singletons. This TCR was sampled from a woman in her forties or fifties who had recovered from COVID-19. The chain joins TRBV4-1 to TRBJ1-2, with 7 bases that match TRBD1. Sequencing was done on a sample of PBMCs or T cells enriched from blood (not recorded which). CDR3 nucleotides: TGCGCCAGCAGCCAAGAGTTTAGGGGGCGATTGGTGGGCTATGGCTACACCTTC. This sequence encodes CASSQEFRGRLVGYGYTF.